This T cell receptor beta chain is drawn from a study of control samples from healthy donors and cancer patients. V was pared by 1 base and J by 4 bases, with 1 base of the junction left unmatched. Germline-derived CDR1 and CDR2 are SGHTA and FQGTGA. This CDR3 contains 15 residues. Profiling relied on immunoSEQ multiplex PCR, and the TCRdb table lists in-frame clones only, not all of them. The table shows tens of thousands of clones, with about 83% occurring only once. This TCR came from a man between 60 and 70 years old in good health. The chain recombines TRBV7-3 with TRBJ2-2; TRBD1 agrees at 9 bases. Sequenced material: blood. Here the CDR3 reads CASSLRGQGTGELFF. CDR3 DNA sequence: TGTGCCAGCAGCTTAAGGGGACAGGGCACCGGGGAGCTGTTTTTT. Based on the CDR3 plus reference TRBV7-3 and TRBJ2-2, the full variable domain is GAGVSQTPSNKVTEKGKYVELRCDPISGHTALYWYRQSLGQGPEFLIYFQGTGAADDSGLPNDRFFAVRPEGSVSTLKIQRTERGDSAVYLCASSLRGQGTGELFFGEGSRLTVL.